This T cell receptor (beta chain) was captured in a study of memory CD4+ T cells and cytomegalovirus serostatus. This clone appeared a few times. The sort gate was single viable CD3+CD4+CD8-CD45RO+ cells for memory CD4+ T cells. The table came from immunoSEQ multiplex PCR; TCRdb's copy has only in-frame clones and leaves some out. The table includes 70,000 to 95,000 clones, roughly 80% detected once. From germline, CDR1 is SGHRS and CDR2 YFSETQ. CDR3 length equals 14 residues. V was shortened by 1 base and J by 1 base, with 9 bases between the two germline ends. The chain carries TRBV5-1 and TRBJ2-7; D might be TRBD1 (5 bases). The sequence came from an adult in good health and CMV-seronegative. Sequencing was done on a sample of memory CD4+ T cells from blood. DNA for the CDR3: TGCGCCAGCAGCTTGTTACCAGGGTCCTACGAGCAGTACTTC. This codes for CASSLLPGSYEQYF.